Listed below are T cell receptor beta chains from one sample, sequenced in a study of cytomegalovirus exposure and HLA in healthy donors. Here immunoSEQ multiplex PCR was the method, and the copy in TCRdb shows in-frame clones only, minus some. The sample includes 95,000 to 150,000 clones, about 10% of them seen just once. Material for sequencing was PBMCs. These receptors all come from a woman aged 18-29 years in good health and CMV-seropositive. CDR3s include the opening cysteine and the closing phenylalanine or tryptophan. The order of the fields is D gene, J gene, V gene, clone size, CDR3 protein, CDR3 DNA. The D gene is left open where the match is weak. The listing skips clone size in some rows; elsewhere it reads once, few, many or a size class.

D: TRBD1; J: TRBJ2-7; V: TRBV4-1; size: few; CDR3: CASTGDRAYEQYF; DNA: TGCGCCAGCACTGGGGACAGGGCCTACGAGCAGTACTTC
D: -; J: TRBJ2-7; V: TRBV30; size: -; CDR3: CAWAGNYEQYF; DNA: TGTGCCTGGGCAGGGAACTACGAGCAGTACTTC
D: TRBD1; J: TRBJ1-2; V: TRBV28; size: few; CDR3: CASSPHDRGGYTF; DNA: TGTGCCAGCAGTCCTCATGACAGGGGAGGCTACACCTTC
D: -; J: TRBJ1-1; V: TRBV27; size: few; CDR3: CASSFWGLATEAFF; DNA: TGTGCCAGCAGTTTTTGGGGGCTTGCGACTGAAGCTTTCTTT
D: -; J: TRBJ1-5; V: TRBV4-1; size: few; CDR3: CASSQDLGGIPPQHF; DNA: TGCGCCAGCAGCCAAGACCTTGGGGGGATCCCGCCCCAGCATTTT
D: -; J: TRBJ1-1; V: TRBV29-1; size: -; CDR3: CSVPLQHLPNTEAFF; DNA: TGCAGCGTTCCCCTTCAACATCTGCCGAACACTGAAGCTTTCTTT
D: -; J: TRBJ1-1; V: TRBV6-5; size: -; CDR3: CASSYLQDTEAFF; DNA: TGTGCCAGCAGTTACCTCCAGGACACTGAAGCTTTCTTT
D: -; J: TRBJ1-5; V: TRBV19; size: few; CDR3: CASSILLQKGNQPQHF; DNA: TGTGCCAGTAGTATTCTCCTTCAGAAGGGGAATCAGCCCCAGCATTTT
D: TRBD2; J: TRBJ2-1; V: TRBV19; size: -; CDR3: CASSGSGTDQFF; DNA: TGTGCCAGTAGTGGTAGCGGGACCGACCAGTTCTTC
D: -; J: TRBJ2-2; V: TRBV13; size: -; CDR3: CASANQGGELFF; DNA: TGTGCCAGCGCCAACCAGGGCGGGGAGCTGTTTTTT
D: -; J: TRBJ2-7; V: TRBV4-1; size: -; CDR3: CASSQEGGPYEQYF; DNA: TGCGCCAGCAGCCAAGAAGGAGGGCCCTACGAGCAGTACTTC
D: -; J: TRBJ2-1; V: TRBV6-1; size: -; CDR3: CASSELGSPYNEQFF; DNA: TGTGCCAGCAGTGAACTCGGGTCCCCCTACAATGAGCAGTTCTTC
D: -; J: TRBJ2-2; V: TRBV6-1; size: few; CDR3: CASSEAGTNTGELFF; DNA: TGTGCCAGCAGTGAGGCAGGAACGAACACCGGGGAGCTGTTTTTT
D: -; J: TRBJ1-1; V: TRBV5-6; size: -; CDR3: CASSLRTANTEAFF; DNA: TGTGCCAGCAGCTTAAGGACAGCGAACACTGAAGCTTTCTTT
D: TRBD1; J: TRBJ1-5; V: TRBV28; size: -; CDR3: CASSLTGTGNQPQHF; DNA: TGTGCCAGCAGTCTTACCGGGACAGGGAATCAGCCCCAGCATTTT
D: -; J: TRBJ2-3; V: TRBV1; size: -; CDR3: CTSSQGQAGITDTQYF; DNA: TGCACCAGCAGCCAAGGTCAGGCAGGGATCACAGATACGCAGTATTTT
D: -; J: TRBJ1-2; V: TRBV5-1; size: -; CDR3: CASSPEPGSNGYTF; DNA: TGCGCCAGCAGCCCCGAGCCAGGGTCGAATGGCTACACCTTC
D: -; J: TRBJ1-4; V: TRBV6-1; size: -; CDR3: CASSSLANEKLFF; DNA: TGTGCCAGCAGTAGCCTCGCTAATGAAAAACTGTTTTTT
D: -; J: TRBJ1-1; V: TRBV6-1; size: few; CDR3: CASSPWTASNTEAFF; DNA: TGTGCCAGCAGTCCTTGGACAGCCTCGAACACTGAAGCTTTCTTT
D: TRBD2; J: TRBJ2-7; V: TRBV27; size: -; CDR3: CASSFGLAGPEQYF; DNA: TGTGCCAGCAGTTTCGGCCTAGCGGGTCCCGAGCAGTACTTC
D: -; J: TRBJ1-1; V: TRBV7-9; size: few; CDR3: CASSFVGAGEAFF; DNA: TGTGCCAGCAGCTTTGTGGGCGCTGGTGAAGCTTTCTTT
D: TRBD2; J: TRBJ2-7; V: TRBV6-5; size: few; CDR3: CASSYGLAAGEQYF; DNA: TGTGCCAGCAGTTACGGACTAGCCGCTGGCGAGCAGTACTTC
D: TRBD1; J: TRBJ2-7; V: TRBV5-4; size: few; CDR3: CASSFAGTGAHEQYF; DNA: TGTGCCAGCAGCTTCGCCGGGACAGGGGCCCACGAGCAGTACTTC
D: -; J: TRBJ1-1; V: TRBV7-8; size: -; CDR3: CASSPAGGNTEAFF; DNA: TGTGCCAGCAGCCCAGCGGGGGGGAACACTGAAGCTTTCTTT
D: -; J: TRBJ2-4; V: TRBV7-2; size: -; CDR3: CASSPQGFDIQYF; DNA: TGTGCCAGCAGCCCACAGGGATTCGACATTCAGTACTTC